Listed below are T cell receptor beta chains from one sample, sequenced in a study of cytomegalovirus exposure and HLA in healthy donors. Libraries were prepared by immunoSEQ multiplex PCR; TCRdb keeps only in-frame clonotypes and omits some of them. The repertoire consists of about 170,000 clones, with around four fifths occurring once and the leading ten covering approximately 0.87%. The specimen was PBMCs. Receptor source: a girl aged 2 to 9 in good health and CMV-seropositive. Both conserved end residues are part of each CDR3. Fields, in order: J gene, V gene, CDR3 length, clone size, D gene, CDR3 DNA, CDR3 protein. D genes are given only for firm matches. The size field is filled for only some rows; it gives once, few, many or a size class.

TRBJ2-5	TRBV30	14	.	TRBD1	TGTGCCTGTTCGCACCGGGACAGGGCCGAGACCCAGTACTTC	CACSHRDRAETQYF
TRBJ2-1	TRBV2	15	.	TRBD2	TGTGCCAGCAGCCAAGGACTAGCTGCCTACAATGAGCAGTTCTTC	CASSQGLAAYNEQFF
TRBJ1-2	TRBV2	13	.	.	TGTGCCAGCACCCCGGACGGAGGCAATGGCTACACCTTC	CASTPDGGNGYTF
TRBJ2-7	TRBV6-1	13	.	.	TGTGCCAGCAGTGTGTACAGCCCCTACGAGCAGTACTTC	CASSVYSPYEQYF
TRBJ2-5	TRBV9	14	.	TRBD2	TGTGCCAGCAGCGCATCGACTAGCGGGAATGCCCAGTACTTC	CASSASTSGNAQYF
TRBJ1-1	TRBV20-1	11	.	.	TGCAGTGCTAGTTGGGGGCTTGAAGCTTTCTTT	CSASWGLEAFF
TRBJ1-1	TRBV6-1	14	.	TRBD1	TGTGCCACCAGGCAAAAATGGGACAGGGGGAGAGCTTTCTTT	CATRQKWDRGRAFF
TRBJ2-5	TRBV25-1	14	.	TRBD2	TGTGCCAGCAGTGAAACTAGCGCTCCAGGGACCCAGTACTTC	CASSETSAPGTQYF
TRBJ1-5	TRBV4-1	15	.	.	TGCGCCAGCAGCCAGATGGGACATTCCGATCAGCCCCAGCATTTT	CASSQMGHSDQPQHF
TRBJ2-2	TRBV30	12	.	.	TGTGCCTGGAGGGCCTCCTCCGGGGAGCTGTTTTTT	CAWRASSGELFF
TRBJ2-1	TRBV4-2	16	.	.	TGTGCCAGCAGCCAACGAGGGCCCATCCCTGGCGATGAGCAGTTCTTC	CASSQRGPIPGDEQFF
TRBJ1-4	TRBV27	14	.	.	TGTGCCAGCAGTTTCGGTCCAGGGAATGAAAAACTGTTTTTT	CASSFGPGNEKLFF
TRBJ1-1	TRBV30	17	.	TRBD1	TGTGCCTGGCATAAACAGGGGGCGCGGGAAGTTGACACTGAAGCTTTCTTT	CAWHKQGAREVDTEAFF
TRBJ2-6	TRBV5-1	16	.	.	TGCGCCAGCAGTTTTCCCCCGGGGGCTGGGGCCAACGTCCTGACTTTC	CASSFPPGAGANVLTF
TRBJ2-2	TRBV30	12	.	.	TGTGCCTGGAGTGTACTAGGGGGGGAGCTGTTTTTT	CAWSVLGGELFF
TRBJ1-3	TRBV27	16	.	.	TGTGCCAGCAGCCCTGGAGGGGCAACCTCTGGAAACACCATATATTTT	CASSPGGATSGNTIYF
TRBJ2-7	TRBV5-4	17	.	TRBD2	TGTGCCAGCAGCTTGGGTGGGCTAGCGGGTTACAACTACGAGCAGTACTTC	CASSLGGLAGYNYEQYF
TRBJ2-1	TRBV5-1	16	.	.	TGCGCCAGCAGCTTGGGAATCCGGCTAGCAGGCAATGAGCAGTTCTTC	CASSLGIRLAGNEQFF
TRBJ2-2	TRBV2	18	.	TRBD1	TGTGCCAGCAGCGCGCCTCCGGGACAGGAGATGAACACCGGGGAGCTGTTTTTT	CASSAPPGQEMNTGELFF
TRBJ2-7	TRBV4-1	17	.	TRBD2	TGCGCCAGCAGTCCCACTAGCGGGAGGGCACCAGGATACGAGCAGTACTTC	CASSPTSGRAPGYEQYF
TRBJ2-1	TRBV30	14	.	TRBD1	TGTGCCTGGAGTGGACAGGGGAACTACAATGAGCAGTTCTTC	CAWSGQGNYNEQFF
TRBJ2-4	TRBV5-4	14	once	TRBD1	TGTGCCAGCAGCTTCCGGACAGGCAAAAACATTCAGTACTTC	CASSFRTGKNIQYF
TRBJ2-5	TRBV30	16	.	TRBD2	TGTGCCTGGAGTCTCACCCCCGGACTAGCGGGAGAGACCCAGTACTTC	CAWSLTPGLAGETQYF
TRBJ2-4	TRBV5-4	13	.	TRBD1	TGTGCCAGCAGCTTCGGACAGGGGAACATTCAGTACTTC	CASSFGQGNIQYF
TRBJ2-2	TRBV28	16	.	TRBD1	TGTGCCATCAACCCAGGGGGCATGGGTAGTATTGGGGAGCTGTTTTTT	CAINPGGMGSIGELFF
TRBJ2-1	TRBV28	16	once	TRBD1	TGTGCCAGCAGTTTATGGGGGACAGGGGGAAACAATGAGCAGTTCTTC	CASSLWGTGGNNEQFF
TRBJ1-5	TRBV27	14	.	TRBD1	TGTGCCAGCAGATTCACCTCAGGGGGTCAGCCCCAGCATTTT	CASRFTSGGQPQHF
TRBJ1-5	TRBV6-1	15	.	.	TGTGCCAGCAGTGTGGGGCGGCTTAGCAATCAGCCCCAGCATTTT	CASSVGRLSNQPQHF
TRBJ2-1	TRBV5-3	15	.	TRBD2	TGTGCCAGAAGCTTGTGGGGACTAGTTCGAGATGAGCAGTTCTTC	CARSLWGLVRDEQFF
TRBJ2-3	TRBV6-5	15	.	.	TGTGCCAGCAGTTACTTTGCGGGCGTCAAGGATACGCAGTATTTT	CASSYFAGVKDTQYF
TRBJ2-7	TRBV9	16	.	TRBD2	TGTGCCAGCAGCCCAGGACTAGCGGGAACGGTGTACGAGCAGTACTTC	CASSPGLAGTVYEQYF
TRBJ2-5	TRBV28	14	.	.	TGTGCCAGCAGTTCTGTGGGGACTTCAGAGACCCAGTACTTC	CASSSVGTSETQYF
TRBJ1-2	TRBV28	11	.	.	TGTGCCAGCAGCTTTAGCGATGGCTACACCTTC	CASSFSDGYTF
TRBJ2-7	TRBV5-1	14	.	TRBD1	TGCGCCAGCAAGGTCTGGACAGGTCCCTACGAGCAGTACTTC	CASKVWTGPYEQYF
TRBJ2-6	TRBV9	19	few	TRBD1	TGTGCCAGCAGCGCCAAAGGGGGCGCCCCCATCATTGGGGCCAACGTCCTGACTTTC	CASSAKGGAPIIGANVLTF
TRBJ2-2	TRBV2	13	.	TRBD1	TGTGCCAGTCAAAGGGGGCCCCCCGGGGAGCTGTTTTTT	CASQRGPPGELFF
TRBJ1-3	TRBV19	16	.	.	TGTGCCAGTAGTATGCGGGCCACCTTCTCTGGAAACACCATATATTTT	CASSMRATFSGNTIYF
TRBJ2-5	TRBV5-1	15	.	TRBD1	TGCGCCAGCAGCTTTAGTGGACAGGGACGGGAGACCCAGTACTTC	CASSFSGQGRETQYF
TRBJ2-7	TRBV28	14	.	.	TGTGCCAGCAGTGGGGGACTTCCCGCGGACGAGCAGTACTTC	CASSGGLPADEQYF
TRBJ2-6	TRBV27	20	.	TRBD1	TGTGCCAGCAGCTCCCCAACGGACAGGGCCGCCTTTTCTGGGGCCAACGTCCTGACTTTC	CASSSPTDRAAFSGANVLTF
TRBJ2-1	TRBV5-1	14	.	TRBD2	TGCGCCAGCAGCTTCCGGACTAGCGGAGATGAGCAGTTCTTC	CASSFRTSGDEQFF
TRBJ1-5	TRBV2	16	.	.	TGTGCCAGCAGGGATGAACAGGGAAGGCGCAATCAGCCCCAGCATTTT	CASRDEQGRRNQPQHF
TRBJ1-2	TRBV5-5	13	few	.	TGTGCCAGCAGCTTGGTCGTCAACTATGGCTACACCTTC	CASSLVVNYGYTF
TRBJ1-5	TRBV27	14	once	.	TGTGCCAGCAGTTTTGGGGGGAGGTCGCAGCCCCAGCATTTT	CASSFGGRSQPQHF
TRBJ2-5	TRBV27	14	.	.	TGTGCCAGCAGTTTACAGGGGCCCCAAGAGACCCAGTACTTC	CASSLQGPQETQYF
TRBJ2-5	TRBV30	15	.	TRBD2	TGTGCCTGGAGTGGAGCTAGCGGGATTGGGGAGACCCAGTACTTC	CAWSGASGIGETQYF
TRBJ1-4	TRBV13	16	.	.	TGTGCCAGCAGCCGACAAGGGAGGTCAACTAATGAAAAACTGTTTTTT	CASSRQGRSTNEKLFF
TRBJ1-5	TRBV19	14	.	.	TGTGCCAGTCGGGACGGGGGTAGCAATCAGCCCCAGCATTTT	CASRDGGSNQPQHF
TRBJ2-3	TRBV7-3	15	.	.	TGTGCCAGCAGCTTAAATAAGGGGGGGGCAGATACGCAGTATTTT	CASSLNKGGADTQYF
TRBJ1-2	TRBV29-1	11	.	TRBD1	TGCAGCGTTGAGGCAGGGGGCAGCTACACCTTC	CSVEAGGSYTF
TRBJ2-2	TRBV6-1	14	.	.	TGTGCCAGCCTAGCGACAGGGATCACCGGGGAGCTGTTTTTT	CASLATGITGELFF
TRBJ2-7	TRBV19	14	.	TRBD1	TGTGCCAGTAGTAATCGGGACAGCACCTACGAGCAGTACTTC	CASSNRDSTYEQYF
TRBJ1-3	TRBV28	14	.	.	TGTGCCAGCGGGACTCCGAGCTCTGGAAACACCATATATTTT	CASGTPSSGNTIYF